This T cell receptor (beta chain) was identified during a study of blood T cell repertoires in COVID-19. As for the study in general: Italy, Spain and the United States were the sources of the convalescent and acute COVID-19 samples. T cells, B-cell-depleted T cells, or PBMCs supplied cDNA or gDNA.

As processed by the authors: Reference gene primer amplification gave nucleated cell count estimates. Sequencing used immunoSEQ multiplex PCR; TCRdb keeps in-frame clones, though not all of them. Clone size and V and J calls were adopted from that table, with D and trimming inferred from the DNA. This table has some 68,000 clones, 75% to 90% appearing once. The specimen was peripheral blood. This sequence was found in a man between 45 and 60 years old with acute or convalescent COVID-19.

CDR3 coding DNA: TGCGCCAGCAGCCTTCGGACAGGGGCGGGCACCGGGGAGCTGTTTTTT. It yields the protein CASSLRTGAGTGELFF. The J gene is TRBJ2-2, the V gene TRBV5-1, with 9 bases identical to TRBD1. The germline V gene has CDR1 SGHRS and CDR2 YFSETQ. This CDR3 contains 16 residues. With 4 bases clipped from V and 4 bases from J, the junction kept 8 bases outside the gene matches.